What follows are 30 T cell receptor beta chains derived from one specimen sequenced in a study of cytomegalovirus exposure and HLA in healthy donors. Use of 60 Vbeta and 13 Jbeta primers characterized the PCR. This table comes from immunoSEQ multiplex PCR, and its TCRdb copy is limited to in-frame clones, with some not included. The sample carries 150,000 to 200,000 clones, about 75% recorded once. Sequenced sample: PBMCs. These receptors originate from a man in his fifties in good health and CMV-seropositive.

V and J are TRBV19 and TRBJ1-5; 7 nucleotides line up with TRBD1. CDR3 length: 16 amino acids. The V gene's germline CDR1 is LNHDA and CDR2 SQIVND (reference sequence). V lost 4 bases, J lost 3 bases, and 9 bases stayed unmatched. The CDR3 reads CASSKRQGYTNQPQHF. The CDR3 DNA reads as TGTGCCAGTAGTAAACGACAGGGATATACCAATCAGCCCCAGCATTTT.

This clone appeared once. The chain combines TRBV10-2 with TRBJ1-2, with 9 bases aligning to TRBD1. The CDR3 runs to 16 residues. Germline trimming cut 8 bases from V and 8 bases from J; bases unmatched to any gene: 18. Germline CDR1 WSHSY, CDR2 SAAADI. In DNA, the CDR3 is TGCGCCAGCCGTCCCGGGACAGGGTTTGACCCTGGAGGCTACACCTTC. Translating it yields CASRPGTGFDPGGYTF.

The V and J genes are TRBV10-3 and TRBJ1-2; D unresolved. The CDR3 is 14 amino acids. CDR1 and CDR2 from the germline V gene are ENHRY and SYGVKD. V was cut by 2 bases and J by 0 bases, with 7 bases left in between. The CDR3 nucleotides are TGTGCCATCAGTGAGAGGAGAGCTAACTATGGCTACACCTTC. Residues: CAISERRANYGYTF.

CDR3 sequence reads: CASSFAPDTEQYV. The CDR3 nucleotides are TGTGCCAGCAGCTTTGCCCCGGACACCGAGCAGTACGTC. The V and J genes are TRBV5-5 and TRBJ2-7, with a tentative D call TRBD1 (5 bases). Trimming took off 2 bases at V and 6 bases at J, with 12 bases between the two ends. CDR1 is SGHKS, CDR2 YYEKEE, per germline (reference sequence). This CDR3 spans 13 amino acids.

Only one count was recorded for this clone. The genes are TRBV5-1 and TRBJ2-3; 8 nucleotides line up with TRBD1. The CDR3 is 17 residues long. The V gene's germline CDR1 is SGHRS and CDR2 YFSETQ. V trimming: 0 bases; J trimming: 0 bases; junction bases outside the gene matches: 6. CDR3 protein: CASSLGTGQGSTDTQYF. The CDR3 coding sequence is TGCGCCAGCAGCTTGGGGACTGGACAGGGCAGCACAGATACGCAGTATTTT.

This chain links TRBV4-1 with TRBJ2-3; 7 bases align to TRBD2. This CDR3 has 19 amino acids. Germline V CDR1 and CDR2: MGHRA, YSYEKL. With 0 bases clipped from V and 1 base from J, the junction kept 13 bases outside the gene matches. CDR3 nucleotide sequence: TGCGCCAGCAGCCAAGATCTGCTAGCGGTAGCGTTCCGCACAGATACGCAGTATTTT. It translates to CASSQDLLAVAFRTDTQYF.

The chain joins TRBV10-3 to TRBJ2-3; the match to TRBD2 covers 10 bases. Germline loops: CDR1 ENHRY, CDR2 SYGVKD. J was trimmed by 6 bases and V by 3 bases; bases with no gene match: 6. The CDR3 runs 15 residues. The CDR3 region has the DNA TGTGCCATCAGTGAAGGACTAGCGGAGGGGGATACGCAGTATTTT. Its protein product is CAISEGLAEGDTQYF.

V usage is TRBV7-2 and J usage is TRBJ1-5; D may be TRBD1 (5 bases). The CDR3 is made up of 13 amino acids. V lost 2 bases and J lost 5, with 7 bases in between. CDR1 and CDR2 (germline): SGHTA, FQGNSA. Written as DNA, the CDR3 is TGTGCCAGCAGCTTAAGCAGGGATCAGCCCCAGCATTTT. The encoded protein is CASSLSRDQPQHF.

The CDR3 here is CATLEGQGTSPLHF. The CDR3 nucleotides are TGTGCCACCTTGGAGGGACAGGGTACTTCACCCCTCCACTTT. The chain recombines TRBV6-1 with TRBJ1-6; TRBD1 matches at 9 bases. Per the germline V gene, CDR1 is MNHNS and CDR2 is SASEGT. Trimming at V came to 10 bases and at J to 9 bases, leaving 10 bases not matched to a gene. This CDR3 is built from 14 residues.

The chain carries TRBV11-2 and TRBJ2-1, with a tentative D call TRBD2 (7 bases). Trimming left V 2 bases short and J 4 bases short, with 21 bases between. The CDR3 is made up of 18 amino acids. Germline CDR1 is SGHAT and CDR2 is FQNNGV. As DNA, the CDR3 is TGTGCCAGCAGCTTAAGGGGCGAGGGGGGGGCGGGATACAATGAGCAGTTCTTC. Amino acids: CASSLRGEGGAGYNEQFF. Complete variable domain (other parts from reference TRBV11-2 and TRBJ2-1): EAGVAQSPRYKIIEKRQSVAFWCNPISGHATLYWYQQILGQGPKLLIQFQNNGVVDDSQLPKDRFSAERLKGVDSTLKIQPAKLEDSAVYLCASSLRGEGGAGYNEQFFGPGTRLTVL.

The chain uses TRBV7-9 and TRBJ1-3; 7 bases map to TRBD1. Trimming took 7 bases from V and 0 from J; bases not matched to a gene: 9. The CDR3 is 16 residues long. The germline CDR1 and CDR2 sequences are SEHNR and FQNEAQ (reference sequence). CDR3: CASNPWTGSSGNTIYF. The CDR3 DNA sequence: TGTGCCAGCAACCCGTGGACAGGCAGCTCTGGAAACACCATATATTTT.

The V gene is TRBV6-5, the J gene TRBJ1-1, with 7 positions matching TRBD1. V shed 2 bases, J shed 0 bases, and the junction held 3 bases outside the gene matches. Looked up from germline, CDR1 is MNHEY and CDR2 is SVGAGI. The CDR3 contains 15 residues. The CDR3 protein is CASSYDRALNTEAFF. The CDR3 DNA reads as TGTGCCAGCAGTTACGACAGGGCTCTGAACACTGAAGCTTTCTTT.

This clone was picked up a small number of times. This rearrangement joins TRBV27 to TRBJ2-7; 7 nucleotides agree with TRBD1. This CDR3 spans 16 amino acids. Germline CDR1 is MNHEY and CDR2 is SMNVEV (reference sequence). Trimming at V came to 3 bases and at J to 2 bases, leaving 10 bases not matched to a gene. The chain's CDR3 is CASSFNAGTAPYEQYF. The DNA of the CDR3 is TGTGCCAGCAGTTTTAACGCCGGGACAGCCCCCTACGAGCAGTACTTC.

This chain uses TRBV7-9 with TRBJ1-4; D remains ambiguous. Germline lookup yields CDR1 SEHNR and CDR2 FQNEAQ (reference sequence). This CDR3 is built from 14 residues. V was cut by 5 bases and J by 5 bases, with 12 bases left in between. CDR3 DNA: TGTGCCAGCAGCCAGGCCGTCGGAAATGAAAAACTGTTTTTT. Encoded protein: CASSQAVGNEKLFF.

The chain links TRBV19 to TRBJ2-3; 10 bases agree with TRBD2. CDR1 LNHDA and CDR2 SQIVND come from the germline V gene (reference sequence). J gave up 5 bases and V 3 bases, and 5 bases lay outside the gene matches. The CDR3 runs to 15 residues. The CDR3 DNA follows: TGTGCCAGTAGTATTCTAGCGGGGGTCGGAGATACGCAGTATTTT. This codes for CASSILAGVGDTQYF.

The chain joins TRBV5-4 to TRBJ2-5, with a possible D match to TRBD2 (7 bases). Judging by the DNA end, TRBJ2-7 fits better; the J call may be wrong. The CDR3 runs to 13 residues. Germline CDR1 SGHNT, CDR2 YYREEE (reference sequence). The DNA of the CDR3 is TGTGCCATCCGGATGGGGGCGGGGGTCGAGCAGTACTTC. Protein product: CAIRMGAGVEQYF.

The gene calls are TRBV7-9 and TRBJ2-5; no firm D call. Trimming shortened V by 1 base and J by 2 bases, and 11 bases separated the two germline ends. The germline CDR1 and CDR2 sequences are SEHNR and FQNEAQ (reference sequence). CDR3 size: 15 residues. CDR3 amino acids: CASSLVLSGQETQYF. In DNA, the CDR3 is TGTGCCAGCAGCTTAGTCCTTTCAGGACAAGAGACCCAGTACTTC.

For the CDR3, the DNA is TGTGCCAGCAGCCGCAGGGAGACCCAGTACTTC. Translated: CASSRRETQYF. The V and J genes are TRBV5-6 and TRBJ2-5; no reliable D call. V was clipped by 4 bases and J by 5 bases, with 6 bases between them. The germline CDR1 and CDR2 sequences are SGHDT and YYEEEE. CDR3 length: 11 amino acids.

The chain couples TRBV10-1 to TRBJ2-5; D is perhaps TRBD1 (5 bases). The germline V gene encodes CDR1 WNHNN and CDR2 SYGVQD (reference sequence). The CDR3 contains 15 residues. Deletions cut 3 bases from V and 0 bases from J, with 11 bases between. The CDR3 sequence: CASSDRVGYQETQYF. DNA of the CDR3: TGCGCCAGCAGTGACAGGGTGGGGTACCAAGAGACCCAGTACTTC.

This chain joins TRBV11-3 and TRBJ1-2, with D perhaps matching TRBD1 (6 bases). Trimming cost V 3 bases and J 4 bases, with 18 bases left between them. Germline V gives CDR1 SGHNT, CDR2 YENEEA. This CDR3 has 16 amino acids. CDR3 protein: CASSFYKGGQIYGYTF. CDR3 nucleotide sequence: TGTGCCAGCAGCTTCTATAAGGGGGGGCAAATCTATGGCTACACCTTC.

This clone came up a few times. The chain carries TRBV7-9 and TRBJ1-2, with D perhaps matching TRBD1 (5 bases). The ends were cut back, 5 bases at V and 0 bases at J, with 13 bases in the middle. The CDR3 has 15 residues. CDR1 and CDR2 from the germline V gene are SEHNR and FQNEAQ (reference sequence). For the CDR3, the DNA is TGTGCCAGCAGCCGGACGAGACAGCCTAACTATGGCTACACCTTC. Translated, it gives CASSRTRQPNYGYTF.

The V gene is TRBV6-5, the J gene TRBJ2-5; 8 bases map to TRBD1. Germline-derived CDR1 and CDR2 are MNHEY and SVGAGI. Losses at the gene ends were 5 bases for V and 2 bases for J; bases not matched to a gene: 4. The CDR3 is made up of 14 amino acids. CDR3 sequence (DNA): TGTGCCAGCAGTACAGGGGGTTGGCAAGAGACCCAGTACTTC. Translating gives CASSTGGWQETQYF.

This chain uses TRBV5-8 with TRBJ2-3; possibly TRBD1 for D (6 bases). CDR1 and CDR2 (germline): SGHTS, YDEGEE. This CDR3 is built from 12 residues. V was trimmed by 7 bases and J by 2 bases, leaving 8 bases between them. DNA of the CDR3: TGTGCCAGCGACAGGAACACAGATACGCAGTATTTT. Protein sequence: CASDRNTDTQYF. Drawing the rest from reference TRBV5-8 and TRBJ2-3, the complete variable domain is EAGVTQSPTHLIKTRGQQATLRCSPISGHTSVYWYQQALGLGLQFLLWYDEGEERNRGNFPPRFSGRQFPNYSSELNVNALELEDSALYLCASDRNTDTQYFGPGTRLTVL.

The chain joins TRBV19 to TRBJ2-1, with TRBD2 identical over 8 bases. V lost 2 bases and J lost 4; bases outside the gene matches: 7. Germline CDR1 and CDR2: LNHDA and SQIVND (reference sequence). The CDR3 is made up of 16 amino acids. The chain's CDR3 is CASSISGLAKYNEQFF. As DNA, the CDR3 is TGTGCCAGTAGTATAAGTGGACTAGCCAAATACAATGAGCAGTTCTTC.

At least ten counts were recorded for this clone. CDR3 loop: CASSRQSGGSYNEQFF. The CDR3 DNA sequence: TGTGCCAGCAGCCGTCAGAGCGGGGGCTCCTACAATGAGCAGTTCTTC. This chain uses TRBV7-3 with TRBJ2-1; TRBD2 matches at 8 bases. The CDR3 sequence is 16 residues long. Trimming took 5 bases from V and 0 from J; bases not matched to a gene: 6. The germline gives CDR1 SGHTA, CDR2 FQGTGA.

V is TRBV5-1 and J is TRBJ1-1; the D is unclear. V gave up 6 bases and J gave up 2 bases, with 14 bases separating them. Germline lookup yields CDR1 SGHRS and CDR2 YFSETQ. The CDR3 covers 14 residues. CDR3 nucleotide sequence: TGCGCCAGCACCCAAGGGAGCTTCAACACTGAAGCTTTCTTT. This translates into CASTQGSFNTEAFF.

The chain uses TRBV11-2 and TRBJ2-3; D is unclear. The length of the CDR3 is 12 residues. The germline V gene has CDR1 SGHAT and CDR2 FQNNGV. V dropped 5 bases and J dropped 4 bases, with 7 bases sitting between them. CDR3 DNA sequence: TGTGCCAGCAGCATTAGCCCAGATACGCAGTATTTT. The encoded protein is CASSISPDTQYF.

This sequence joins TRBV6-6 and TRBJ2-2, with TRBD1 matching over 9 bases. CDR3 length: 14 amino acids. The trim removed 4 bases at V and 5 bases at J, leaving 2 bases unmatched. Germline V lookup: CDR1 MNHNY, CDR2 SVGAGI (reference sequence). The CDR3 reads CASSWDRVTGELFF. The CDR3 DNA reads TGTGCCAGCAGTTGGGACAGGGTGACCGGGGAGCTGTTTTTT.

The chain couples TRBV7-9 to TRBJ1-3; 11 bases are shared with TRBD1. The CDR3 has 16 residues. The junction had 4 bases not matched to a gene; V was cut back by 3 bases and J by 3 bases. CDR1 is SEHNR and CDR2 is FQNEAQ in the germline V gene (reference sequence). CDR3 bases: TGTGCCAGCAGCTTTGGACAGGGGGCTATTGGAAACACCATATATTTT. The encoded protein is CASSFGQGAIGNTIYF.

V usage is TRBV5-1 and J usage is TRBJ2-7; no firm D call. Germline lookup yields CDR1 SGHRS and CDR2 YFSETQ. V lost 1 base to trimming and J lost 0 bases, with 8 bases between them. The CDR3 has 14 amino acids. Here the CDR3 DNA reads TGCGCCAGCAGCTTGTTAGCAGTCTCCTACGAGCAGTACTTC. Protein: CASSLLAVSYEQYF.